This T cell receptor (beta chain) was observed in a study of cytomegalovirus exposure and HLA in healthy donors. Vbeta (60) and Jbeta (13) primers were used in the PCR. Method: immunoSEQ multiplex PCR; TCRdb's copy keeps in-frame clones and lacks some. The data contain tens of thousands of clones, approximately 70% of them singletons. V lost 3 bases and J lost 7; bases outside the gene matches: 4. CDR1 SQVTM and CDR2 ANQGSEA come from the germline V gene. This CDR3 comprises 12 residues. The sequenced material came from PBMCs. V and J are TRBV29-1 and TRBJ1-2; 8 positions agree with TRBD1. This clonotype originated in a woman between 45 and 60 years old in good health and CMV-seropositive. CDR3 loop: CSVEAGGSGYTF. The DNA for the CDR3 is TGCAGCGTTGAGGCAGGGGGCTCTGGCTACACCTTC. Full variable domain (missing parts from reference TRBV29-1 and TRBJ1-2): SAVISQKPSRDICQRGTSLTIQCQVDSQVTMMFWYRQQPGQSLTLIATANQGSEATYESGFVIDKFPISRPNLTFSTLTVSNMSPEDSSIYLCSVEAGGSGYTFGSGTRLTVV.